The 28 T cell receptor beta chains below all came from one sample that was sequenced in a study of blood T cell repertoires in COVID-19. TCRdb's table, derived via immunoSEQ multiplex PCR, lists solely in-frame clones and lacks some. The sample lists 100,000 to 150,000 clones; about 86% were seen once. The sample comprised peripheral blood. These receptors all stem from a woman between 45 and 65 years old with acute or convalescent COVID-19.

This clone was counted only a few times. V gene TRBV7-8 combines with J gene TRBJ2-7; D may be TRBD1 (6 bases). The CDR3 is 12 residues long. V gave up 6 bases and J gave up 9 bases, with 15 bases separating them. CDR1 and CDR2 (germline): SGHVS, FQNEAQ. CDR3 residues: CASRETGSTQYF. CDR3 nucleotides: TGTGCCAGCAGGGAAACAGGGAGTACGCAGTACTTC.

This chain connects TRBV23-1 to TRBJ1-5; TRBD1 matches at 9 bases. TRBV23-1 is reported as an ORF; its role is uncertain. CDR3 length equals 19 residues. J was trimmed by 4 bases and V by 1 base; bases with no gene match: 14. In DNA form, the CDR3 reads TGCGCCAGCAGTCAATGGTCCCAGGGGACAGGGAAAGGAAATCAGCCCCAGCATTTT. Translating gives CASSQWSQGTGKGNQPQHF.

The chain combines TRBV18 with TRBJ2-4; D may be TRBD1 (6 bases). This CDR3 comprises 14 residues. V shed 0 bases and J shed 8 bases, with 11 bases lying between them. The germline CDR1 and CDR2 sequences are KGHSH and LQKENI. The CDR3 is CASSPPQDRYIQYF. CDR3 in DNA: TGTGCCAGCTCACCACCTCAGGACAGATACATTCAGTACTTC.

This chain connects TRBV19 to TRBJ2-1; perhaps TRBD1 as D (6 bases). Germline V gene data show CDR1 as LNHDA and CDR2 as SQIVND (reference sequence). The CDR3 totals 15 residues. V was shortened by 6 bases and J by 5 bases, with 17 bases between the two germline ends. The CDR3 loop is CASSKTVGAHNEQFF. CDR3 bases: TGTGCCAGTAGCAAGACAGTGGGGGCACACAATGAGCAGTTCTTC.

The chain joins TRBV6-1 to TRBJ1-5; D perhaps matches TRBD1 (6 bases). V was shortened by 4 bases and J by 4 bases, with 20 bases between the two germline ends. The CDR3 consists of 17 residues. Germline V lookup: CDR1 MNHNS, CDR2 SASEGT. This chain's CDR3 is CASSGRGGPDRNQPQHF. CDR3 sequence (DNA): TGTGCCAGCAGTGGGAGGGGGGGGCCAGACCGGAATCAGCCCCAGCATTTT.

J is TRBJ2-1 and V is TRBV12-3 or TRBV12-4; D call uncertain. The CDR3 is 12 amino acids. Trimming removed 5 bases at V and 9 bases at J, with 11 bases between. This chain's CDR3 is CASSKLRSEQFF. CDR3 bases: TGTGCCAGCAGTAAATTAAGGAGTGAGCAGTTCTTC.

This clone was seen only once. V is TRBV6-6 and J is TRBJ1-1, with D unresolved. The CDR3 loop spans 16 amino acids. V was shortened by 6 bases and J by 3 bases, with 20 bases between the two germline ends. Per germline, CDR1 MNHNY and CDR2 SVGAGI (reference sequence). CDR3 region: CASSHWLRMRDTEAFF. Here the CDR3 DNA reads TGTGCCAGCAGCCACTGGCTCCGAATGCGGGACACTGAAGCTTTCTTT.

The rearrangement links TRBV5-1 to TRBJ2-4; D unresolved. Trimming removed 5 bases from V and 8 bases from J, with 14 bases in between. The CDR3 is made up of 13 amino acids. Germline values: CDR1 SGHRS, CDR2 YFSETQ. This CDR3 is CASRLGLTDIQYF. In DNA, the CDR3 is TGCGCCAGCAGACTCGGTCTTACGGACATTCAGTACTTC.

This sequence joins TRBV19 and TRBJ2-2, with 7 bases lining up with TRBD1. J gave up 6 bases and V 5 bases, and 12 bases lay outside the gene matches. The germline gives CDR1 LNHDA, CDR2 SQIVND (reference sequence). The CDR3 is 16 amino acids. CDR3 in DNA: TGTGCCAGTAGTCCCCAGACAGGGAGAGCCGCCGGGGAGCTGTTTTTT. This gives the protein CASSPQTGRAAGELFF.

This chain uses TRBV5-8 with TRBJ1-3, with D perhaps matching TRBD1 (5 bases). Deletions cut 2 bases from V and 0 bases from J, with 9 bases between. Germline loops: CDR1 SGHTS, CDR2 YDEGEE. The CDR3 contains 15 residues. CDR3 protein: CASSFYRSSGNTIYF. Written as DNA, the CDR3 is TGTGCCAGCAGCTTTTACAGGAGCTCTGGAAACACCATATATTTT.

The V and J genes are TRBV29-1 and TRBJ1-3; no firm D call. This CDR3 contains 14 residues. Between the trimmed V and J ends, which lost 7 bases and 0 bases, there was a span of 13 bases. The germline V gene has CDR1 SQVTM and CDR2 ANQGSEA. CDR3: CSAGDRDSGNTIYF. The CDR3, as DNA: TGCAGCGCAGGAGACCGTGACTCTGGAAACACCATATATTTT.

This chain uses TRBV19 with TRBJ1-2; TRBD1 matches 12 bases. The CDR3 has 15 amino acids. With 10 bases clipped from V and 8 bases from J, the junction kept 14 bases outside the gene matches. CDR1 is LNHDA, CDR2 SQIVND, per germline (reference sequence). The CDR3 loop reads CATRSGTGGSRGYTF. The CDR3 coding sequence is TGTGCCACCAGATCCGGGACAGGGGGCTCGAGGGGCTACACCTTC.

The V gene is TRBV18, the J gene TRBJ2-6; 11 nucleotides agree with TRBD1. The CDR3 is made up of 16 amino acids. Unmatched junction bases numbered 4, after V lost 5 bases and J lost 4 bases. Per the germline V gene, CDR1 is KGHSH and CDR2 is LQKENI. Here the CDR3 DNA reads TGTGCCAGCTCATCCGGACAGGGGGCCGGGGCCAACGTCCTGACTTTC. It translates to CASSSGQGAGANVLTF.

J is TRBJ1-1 and V is TRBV21-1; the table's D call, TRBD1, has no DNA check behind it. TRBV21-1 is designated a pseudogene. The CDR3 is made up of 15 amino acids. CDR3 protein: CASSRGETWDTEAFF. The DNA for the CDR3 is TGTGCCAGCAGCAGGGGCGAAACTTGGGACACTGAAGCTTTCTTT.

With respect to this clone: The identical CDR3 is also encoded by other nucleotide sequences in the sample. The gene calls are TRBV7-9 and TRBJ2-5; D uncertain. The CDR3 extends over 14 amino acids. The V gene lost 0 bases and the J gene lost 2 bases, with 7 bases spanning the gap. Germline V lookup: CDR1 SEHNR, CDR2 FQNEAQ (reference sequence). The CDR3 loop is CASSLAGGQETQYF. As DNA, the CDR3 is TGTGCCAGCAGCTTAGCAGGCGGTCAAGAGACCCAGTACTTC.

The chain has TRBV27 and TRBJ2-7; 12 positions agree with TRBD2. Germline V gene lookup returns CDR1 MNHEY and CDR2 SMNVEV (reference sequence). The CDR3 has 14 amino acids. The V segment lost 4 bases and the J segment 9 bases; nucleotides outside the gene matches: 7. The DNA of the CDR3 is TGTGCCAGCAGTTCCTCTAGCGGGGGGGCCCGGCAGTACTTC. This gives the protein CASSSSSGGARQYF.

CDR3 amino acids: CASSITGGGAKNIQYF. DNA of the CDR3: TGTGCCAGCAGCATAACCGGCGGGGGAGCCAAAAACATTCAGTACTTC. The chain is built from TRBV7-2 and TRBJ2-4, with TRBD2 matching 7 bases. There are 16 residues in the CDR3. The junction had 7 bases not matched to a gene; V was cut back by 5 bases and J by 0 bases. Germline-derived CDR1 and CDR2 are SGHTA and FQGNSA.

V is TRBV7-2 and J is TRBJ1-5, with D hard to call. Germline-derived CDR1 and CDR2 are SGHTA and FQGNSA. The length of the CDR3 is 16 residues. V shed 2 bases and J shed 7 bases, with 18 bases lying between them. In DNA form, the CDR3 reads TGTGCCAGCAGCTTATACGCATGGGCCATTGAACAGCCCCAGCATTTT. Encoded protein: CASSLYAWAIEQPQHF. Together with reference TRBV7-2 and TRBJ1-5, the CDR3 gives the full variable domain: GAGVSQSPSNKVTEKGKDVELRCDPISGHTALYWYRQSLGQGLEFLIYFQGNSAPDKSGLPSDRFSAERTGGSVSTLTIQRTQQEDSAVYLCASSLYAWAIEQPQHFGDGTRLSIL.

This sequence joins TRBV9 and TRBJ1-6; D is unclear. Germline CDR1 SGDLS, CDR2 YYNGEE. This CDR3 spans 15 amino acids. Deletions cut 7 bases from V and 5 bases from J, with 16 bases between. The chain's CDR3 is CASGLRTGNNSPLHF. The CDR3 DNA follows: TGTGCCAGCGGCTTACGGACGGGGAATAATTCACCCCTCCACTTT.

This clone was seen once. Written as DNA, the CDR3 is TGCAGCGCGACCGAGATGAACACTGAAGCTTTCTTT. Translated: CSATEMNTEAFF. The chain employs TRBV29-1 and TRBJ1-1, with D hard to call. The CDR3 contains 12 residues. V was clipped by 7 bases and J by 0 bases, with 9 bases between them. Germline lookup yields CDR1 SQVTM and CDR2 ANQGSEA.

The V gene is TRBV5-4, the J gene TRBJ2-2, with 10 bases matching TRBD2. CDR3 length equals 15 residues. Germline trimming cut 2 bases from V and 6 bases from J; bases unmatched to any gene: 4. CDR1 and CDR2 from the germline V gene are SGHNT and YYREEE (reference sequence). As DNA, the CDR3 is TGTGCCAGCAGCTTTAAGCGGGAGGGCCCCGGGGAGCTGTTTTTT. Protein: CASSFKREGPGELFF. Filled out from reference TRBV5-4 and TRBJ2-2, the complete variable domain reads ETGVTQSPTHLIKTRGQQVTLRCSSQSGHNTVSWYQQALGQGPQFIFQYYREEENGRGNFPPRFSGLQFPNYSSELNVNALELDDSALYLCASSFKREGPGELFFGEGSRLTVL.

This clone was seen only a few times. V and J are TRBV6-5 and TRBJ2-2; TRBD2 aligns across 10 bases. Germline V gene sequence: CDR1 MNHEY, CDR2 SVGAGI. The length of the CDR3 is 15 residues. The junction had 8 bases not matched to a gene; V was cut back by 7 bases and J by 6 bases. The CDR3 sequence: CASITSGAFSGELFF. The CDR3 DNA is TGTGCCAGCATTACTAGCGGGGCCTTCTCCGGGGAGCTGTTTTTT.

The rearrangement links TRBV19 to TRBJ1-1, with D tentatively TRBD1 (6 bases). The V end lost 4 bases, the J end lost 6 bases, and 12 bases lay between the germline ends. Germline CDR1 LNHDA, CDR2 SQIVND (reference sequence). This CDR3 region has 13 residues. In DNA, the CDR3 is TGTGCCAGTAGTACACAGGGAGGGCCTGAAGCTTTCTTT. This translates into CASSTQGGPEAFF.

This sequence joins TRBV14 and TRBJ2-2; maybe TRBD1 (6 bases). V lost 4 bases and J 7 bases, leaving 19 bases between the germline ends. There are 16 residues in the CDR3. Germline V lookup: CDR1 SGHDN, CDR2 FVKESK. The CDR3 DNA sequence: TGTGCCAGCAGCCGACTCTTGGGGGCATCCAACGGGGAGCTGTTTTTT. Protein: CASSRLLGASNGELFF.

The V and J genes are TRBV30 and TRBJ1-2; D not certain. With 3 bases removed from V and 8 bases from J, the gap between germline ends came to 10 bases. CDR3 length equals 11 residues. Looked up from germline, CDR1 is GTSNPN and CDR2 is SVGIG (reference sequence). Here the CDR3 DNA reads TGTGCCTGGAGACATGCGGGCGGCTACACCTTC. Translating gives CAWRHAGGYTF. Full variable domain (missing parts from reference TRBV30 and TRBJ1-2): SQTIHQWPATLVQPVGSPLSLECTVEGTSNPNLYWYRQAAGRGLQLLFYSVGIGQISSEVPQNLSASRPQDRQFILSSKKLLLSDSGFYLCAWRHAGGYTFGSGTRLTVV.

V and J are TRBV19 and TRBJ1-6; D possibly corresponds to TRBD1 (6 bases). Germline assignment: CDR1 LNHDA and CDR2 SQIVND (reference sequence). The CDR3 covers 14 residues. V lost 5 bases, J lost 10 bases, and 15 bases lay in between. This chain's CDR3 is CASSVTGFESPLHF. The CDR3 DNA reads as TGTGCCAGTAGTGTGACAGGTTTTGAGTCACCCCTCCACTTT. The full variable domain, in which reference TRBV19 and TRBJ1-6 provide the parts outside the CDR3, is DGGITQSPKYLFRKEGQNVTLSCEQNLNHDAMYWYRQDPGQGLRLIYYSQIVNDFQKGDIAEGYSVSREKKESFPLTVTSAQKNPTAFYLCASSVTGFESPLHFGNGTRLTVT.

The V call is TRBV9, the J call TRBJ1-2; possible D gene TRBD1, 5 bases. The CDR3 loop spans 13 amino acids. Germline CDR1 and CDR2: SGDLS and YYNGEE. V was pared by 3 bases and J by 8 bases, with 14 bases between. The CDR3 sequence is CASSAQGSRGYTF. Here the CDR3 DNA reads TGTGCCAGCAGCGCTCAGGGTTCACGGGGCTACACCTTC.

The gene calls are TRBV2 and TRBJ2-7, with TRBD1 as a possible D gene (5 bases). The V end lost 7 bases, the J end lost 3 bases, and 13 bases lay between the germline ends. Germline V CDR1 and CDR2: SNHLY, FYNNEI. This CDR3 is built from 13 residues. This chain's CDR3 is CASTPTVIYEQYF. In DNA form, the CDR3 reads TGTGCCAGCACTCCGACAGTCATCTACGAGCAGTACTTC. Using reference TRBV2 and TRBJ2-7 for the parts outside the CDR3, the full variable domain is EPEVTQTPSHQVTQMGQEVILRCVPISNHLYFYWYRQILGQKVEFLVSFYNNEISEKSEIFDDQFSVERPDGSNFTLKIRSTKLEDSAMYFCASTPTVIYEQYFGPGTRLTVT.